The subject of this entry is one T cell receptor (beta chain). Its cognate antigen is unknown. This sample stems from a study of T cell responses to AZD1222 COVID-19 vaccine. Study-wide context: The analysis combined second doses at about 4 or about 12 weeks.

Findings and limits, study-wide: In all cases, repertoires were sampled only after the peak T cell response.

Using immunoSEQ multiplex PCR, the repertoire was profiled, and TCRdb retains in-frame clones only, with some absent. The data hold about 180,000 clones, with around 90% observed a single time. This TCR came from an adult in good health. This specimen consisted of peripheral blood, obtained on day 0 of AZD1222 vaccination.

CDR3 in amino acids: CAISGRTGNTEAFF. The DNA of the CDR3 is TGTGCCATCAGTGGCCGGACAGGGAACACTGAAGCTTTCTTT. The V call is TRBV10-3, the J call TRBJ1-1; 7 bases agree with TRBD1. Germline V gene sequence: CDR1 ENHRY, CDR2 SYGVKD. The J segment lost 1 base and the V segment lost 4 bases, leaving 3 bases of the junction unmatched. This CDR3 has 14 residues.